The T cell receptor (beta chain) described here comes from a study of neurological immune-mediated disorders. This clonotype was found many times. MiXCR, applied by TCRdb to the 5' RACE reads, yields one record per CDR3 protein. This sample has 45,000 to 65,000 distinct CDR3 sequences, with approximately 3.3% found just once. Germline CDR1 is SGHRS and CDR2 is YFSETQ. This CDR3 contains 15 residues. V was clipped by 2 bases and J by 0 bases, with 11 bases between them. The chain recombines TRBV5-1 with TRBJ1-1; no definite D call. This TCR was recovered from a man aged 35-49 years with multiple sclerosis. The sequencing input was PBMCs. The DNA for the CDR3 is TGCGCCAGCAGCTTATGGGGAGGTATGAACACTGAAGCTTTCTTT. Translation: CASSLWGGMNTEAFF.